This entry features one T cell receptor beta chain sequence. V lost 1 base, J lost 0 bases, and 9 bases lay in between. Germline CDR1 and CDR2: LNHDA and SQIVND (reference sequence). The CDR3 covers 15 residues. Clones were sequenced by immunoSEQ multiplex PCR, and TCRdb holds only the in-frame ones, with some missing. The sample lists around 70,000 clones, under 95% occurring once. This specimen belongs to a study of OX40 agonist ivuxolimab in advanced cancers. Overall study: In this trial design, patients received ivuxolimab intravenously at 0.01 to 10 mg/kg every 2 weeks.

The source of this sequence is an adult with an advanced solid tumor such as melanoma, head and neck, liver or kidney cancer. The J gene is TRBJ1-2, the V gene TRBV19; D unclear. This specimen consisted of CD4+ or CD8+ T cells sorted from blood, obtained in a trial of the OX40 agonist ivuxolimab. CDR3 sequence reads: CASSIVGLANYGYTF. The CDR3 DNA sequence: TGTGCCAGTAGTATAGTTGGGTTAGCTAACTATGGCTACACCTTC.